This record looks at one TCR beta chain sequence and its context. Its specificity is unknown. Germline CDR1 and CDR2: SGHRS and YFSETQ. The V end lost 6 bases, the J end lost 6 bases, and 8 bases lay between the germline ends. CDR3 length: 11 residues. Profiled with immunoSEQ multiplex PCR; TCRdb holds only in-frame clones, not every one. This table holds about 30,000 clones, approximately 93% found once. The entry originates in a study of lymphopenia after photon versus proton radiotherapy. Overall study results and limits: After the lymphocyte nadir, photon-treated repertoires showed oligoclonal expansion, especially of CD8+ Temra cells. In patients who died, overall survival fell as post-nadir TCR diversity dropped more. Authors raise, but do not show, better survival with proton therapy.

The chain is built from TRBV5-1 and TRBJ2-3; D is unresolved. Here the sequenced sample was peripheral blood, taken from a patient treated with photon-based radiotherapy. The sequence was obtained from a woman aged 45 to 65 with cholangiocarcinoma. The CDR3 loop is CASTRDDTQYF. CDR3 DNA: TGCGCCAGCACCCGAGACGATACGCAGTATTTT.